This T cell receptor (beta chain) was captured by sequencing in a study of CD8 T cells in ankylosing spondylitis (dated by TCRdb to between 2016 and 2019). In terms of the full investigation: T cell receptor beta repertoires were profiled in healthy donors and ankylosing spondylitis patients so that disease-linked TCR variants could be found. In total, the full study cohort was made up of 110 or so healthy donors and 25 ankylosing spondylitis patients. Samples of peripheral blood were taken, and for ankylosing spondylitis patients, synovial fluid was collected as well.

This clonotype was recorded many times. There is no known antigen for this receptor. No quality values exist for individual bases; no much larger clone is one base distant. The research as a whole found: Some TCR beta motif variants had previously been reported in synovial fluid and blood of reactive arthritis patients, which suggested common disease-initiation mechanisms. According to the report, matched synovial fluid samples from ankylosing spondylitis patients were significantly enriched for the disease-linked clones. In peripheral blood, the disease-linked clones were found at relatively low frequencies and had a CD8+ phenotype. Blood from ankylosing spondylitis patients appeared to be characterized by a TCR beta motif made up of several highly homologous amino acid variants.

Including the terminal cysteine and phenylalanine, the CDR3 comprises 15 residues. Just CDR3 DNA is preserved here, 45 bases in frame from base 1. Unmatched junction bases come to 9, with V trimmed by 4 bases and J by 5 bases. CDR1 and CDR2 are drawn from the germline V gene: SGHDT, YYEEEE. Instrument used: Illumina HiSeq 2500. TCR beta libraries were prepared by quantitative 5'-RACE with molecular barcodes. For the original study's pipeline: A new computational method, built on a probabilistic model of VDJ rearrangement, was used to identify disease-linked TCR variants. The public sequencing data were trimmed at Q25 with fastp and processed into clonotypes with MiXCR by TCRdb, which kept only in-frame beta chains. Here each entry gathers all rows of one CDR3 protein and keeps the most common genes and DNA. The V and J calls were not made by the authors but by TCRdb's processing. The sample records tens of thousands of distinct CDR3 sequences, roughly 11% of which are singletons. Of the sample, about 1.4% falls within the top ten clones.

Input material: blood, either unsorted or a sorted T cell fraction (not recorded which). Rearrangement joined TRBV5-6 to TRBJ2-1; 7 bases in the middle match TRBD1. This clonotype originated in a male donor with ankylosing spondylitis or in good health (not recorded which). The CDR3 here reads CASSLRTGTNNEQFF. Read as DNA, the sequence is TGTGCCAGCAGCCTACGGACAGGAACAAACAATGAGCAGTTCTTC.